A selection of T cell receptor beta chains follows, all from one sample in a study of T cell changes during pregnancy in multiple sclerosis. Here immunoSEQ multiplex PCR was the method, and the copy in TCRdb shows in-frame clones only, minus some. The table includes tens of thousands of clones, 70% to 90% detected once. Sequenced here: CD4+ T cells from peripheral blood mononuclear cells, sampled in the first trimester of pregnancy. The receptor set was obtained from a female donor with multiple sclerosis, enrolled in a pregnancy study. The CDR3 runs from the conserved cysteine through the conserved F or W. D genes are given only for firm matches. Clone size is shown for a subset of rows, as once, few, many or a class of expanded clone.

cdr3_aa cdr3_nt d_call clone_size j_call v_call
CASSHGQGRETQYF TGTGCCAGCAGCCACGGACAGGGGCGAGAGACCCAGTACTTC TRBD1 . TRBJ2-5 TRBV11-1
CATIRENAETQYF TGTGCCACCATACGGGAGAACGCAGAGACCCAGTACTTC . . TRBJ2-5 TRBV10-3
CASSLRFRGRQGRTEAFF TGTGCCAGCAGCTTAAGGTTTCGGGGGAGACAGGGCCGGACTGAAGCTTTCTTT TRBD1 . TRBJ1-1 TRBV7-6
CASSTENQPQHF TGTGCCAGCAGTACAGAGAATCAGCCCCAGCATTTT . . TRBJ1-5 TRBV6-1
CASSYSRSGDTEAFF TGTGCCAGCAGTTACTCGAGGTCGGGGGACACTGAAGCTTTCTTT . once TRBJ1-1 TRBV6-5
CASRVTARYSYEQYF TGTGCCAGCAGAGTTACCGCCCGGTACTCCTACGAGCAGTACTTC . . TRBJ2-7 TRBV6-5
CASSVWGTGVIKDTQYF TGTGCCAGCAGTGTTTGGGGGACAGGGGTTATAAAGGATACGCAGTATTTT TRBD1 . TRBJ2-3 TRBV2
CASRWQNTEAFF TGTGCCAGCAGGTGGCAGAACACTGAAGCTTTCTTT . . TRBJ1-1 TRBV2
CASRSFSSGNTIYF TGTGCCAGCAGGTCATTTAGCTCTGGAAACACCATATATTTT . few TRBJ1-3 TRBV6-6
CASSQDIISVRNNEQFF TGTGCCAGCAGCCAAGATATAATTTCGGTTCGTAACAATGAGCAGTTCTTC . . TRBJ2-1 TRBV14
CASSPRQGAYNEQFF TGTGCCAGCTCACCACGACAGGGTGCCTACAATGAGCAGTTCTTC TRBD1 . TRBJ2-1 TRBV18
CASSGTSGGYEQYF TGCGCCAGCAGTGGGACTAGCGGGGGCTACGAGCAGTACTTC TRBD2 . TRBJ2-7 TRBV10-1
CASSLTVDWGGGRLYF TGTGCCAGCAGCTTAACGGTCGATTGGGGAGGGGGGAGGTTGTACTTC . once TRBJ2-4 TRBV7-2
CASSLDRGNQPQHF TGTGCCAGCAGTTTGGACAGGGGCAATCAGCCCCAGCATTTT TRBD1 . TRBJ1-5 TRBV6-5
CASSSSTRDTQYF TGTGCCAGCAGTTCCTCTACTAGAGATACGCAGTATTTT . . TRBJ2-3 TRBV6-9
CAWSVRGGSEAFF TGTGCCTGGAGTGTAAGAGGTGGATCTGAAGCTTTCTTT . . TRBJ1-1 TRBV30
CASRKTGSSNQPQHF TGTGCCAGCAGAAAAACAGGGAGCAGCAATCAGCCCCAGCATTTT . . TRBJ1-5 TRBV6-5
CASSSGGAGLVAGELFF TGTGCCAGCAGCTCGGGGGGGGCAGGGTTGGTAGCCGGGGAGCTGTTTTTT TRBD2 . TRBJ2-2 TRBV7-2
CASSPDRGPETQYF TGTGCCAGCAGCCCGGACAGGGGGCCTGAGACCCAGTACTTC TRBD1 . TRBJ2-5 TRBV7-2
CASSHRYFETQYF TGTGCCAGCAGCCATCGGTACTTTGAGACCCAGTACTTC . . TRBJ2-5 TRBV7-6
CASSIPTSGIHEQFF TGTGCCAGCAGCATACCGACTAGCGGGATCCATGAGCAGTTCTTC TRBD2 . TRBJ2-1 TRBV7-9
CASAQSGYEQYF TGCGCCAGCGCGCAGTCAGGATACGAGCAGTACTTC . once TRBJ2-7 TRBV5-1